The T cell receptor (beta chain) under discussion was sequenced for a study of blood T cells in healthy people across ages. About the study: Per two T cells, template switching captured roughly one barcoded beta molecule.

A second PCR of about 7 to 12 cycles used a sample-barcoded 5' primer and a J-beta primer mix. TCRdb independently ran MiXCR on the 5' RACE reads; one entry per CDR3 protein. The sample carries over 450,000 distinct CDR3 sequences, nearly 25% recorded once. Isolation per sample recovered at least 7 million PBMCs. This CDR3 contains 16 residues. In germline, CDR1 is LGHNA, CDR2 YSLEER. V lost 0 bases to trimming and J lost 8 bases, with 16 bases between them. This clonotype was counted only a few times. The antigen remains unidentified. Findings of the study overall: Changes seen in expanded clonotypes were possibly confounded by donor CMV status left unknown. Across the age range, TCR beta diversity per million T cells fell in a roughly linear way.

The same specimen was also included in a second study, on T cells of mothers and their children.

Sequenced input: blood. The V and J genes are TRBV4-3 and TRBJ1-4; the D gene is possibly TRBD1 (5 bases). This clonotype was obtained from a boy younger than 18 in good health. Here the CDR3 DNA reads TGCGCCAGCAGCCAAGATAGGAACAGGAAAAAAGAAAAACTGTTTTTT. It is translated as CASSQDRNRKKEKLFF.